Following are 8 T cell receptor beta chains from one sample sequenced in a study of T cell responses to AZD1222 COVID-19 vaccine. The data were produced by immunoSEQ multiplex PCR, yet TCRdb's version contains in-frame clones alone and is incomplete. The data show about 55,000 clones, 89% seen once. This specimen was peripheral blood, taken on day 0 of AZD1222 vaccination. These receptors came from an adult in good health.

V usage is TRBV9 and J usage is TRBJ2-5; 10 nucleotides match TRBD2. Losses at the gene ends were 0 bases for V and 3 bases for J; bases not matched to a gene: 5. Germline lookup yields CDR1 SGDLS and CDR2 YYNGEE. This CDR3 is 16 amino acids long. The CDR3 DNA reads as TGTGCCAGCAGCGTAGCTAGCGGGAGAGGGGAAGAGACCCAGTACTTC. It translates to CASSVASGRGEETQYF.

The V call is TRBV6-1, the J call TRBJ1-1; TRBD1 matches at 7 bases. This CDR3 is 15 amino acids long. J gave up 8 bases and V 1 base, and 10 bases lay outside the gene matches. Germline V gene data show CDR1 as MNHNS and CDR2 as SASEGT. The CDR3 sequence is CASSEGPDREWEAFF. The CDR3 region has the DNA TGTGCCAGCAGTGAAGGACCCGACAGGGAATGGGAAGCTTTCTTT.

The chain uses TRBV10-1 and TRBJ2-7; 12 bases align to TRBD1. V was clipped by 4 bases and J by 3 bases; unmatched bases: 10. Germline CDR1 is WNHNN and CDR2 is SYGVQD (reference sequence). The CDR3 extends over 17 amino acids. CDR3 DNA: TGCGCCAGCAGTGCCGGGACAGGGGGCAATCGGGACTACGAGCAGTACTTC. This encodes CASSAGTGGNRDYEQYF.

The chain recombines TRBV7-6 with TRBJ2-1; 9 bases align to TRBD2. With V trimmed by 5 bases and J by 10 bases, 12 bases remained unmatched. The CDR3 extends over 15 amino acids. Germline CDR1 reads SGHVS; CDR2 reads FNYEAQ. CDR3 in amino acids: CASSRRTSDAVEQFF. The CDR3 nucleotides read TGTGCCAGCAGCCGCAGGACTAGCGATGCCGTGGAGCAGTTCTTC.

The gene calls are TRBV28 and TRBJ1-2, with a possible D match to TRBD1 (6 bases). Germline V lookup: CDR1 MDHEN, CDR2 SYDVKM. V was cut by 4 bases and J by 3 bases, with 21 bases left in between. CDR3 length equals 17 residues. The CDR3, as DNA: TGTGCCAGCAGTTCTTACTCCTCCGGGGGCGCAGACTATGGCTACACCTTC. Its protein product is CASSSYSSGGADYGYTF.

CDR3 sequence (DNA): TGTGCCAGCAGTTTGAATGATCAGCCCCAGCATTTT. Translating it yields CASSLNDQPQHF. The rearrangement links TRBV12-3 or TRBV12-4 to TRBJ1-5; D not resolved. CDR3 length: 12 amino acids. V was shortened by 3 bases and J by 5 bases, with 5 bases between the two germline ends.

The genes are TRBV4-2 and TRBJ1-2; 8 positions agree with TRBD1. Germline CDR1 is LGHNA and CDR2 is YNFKEQ. This CDR3 is 16 amino acids long. With V trimmed by 0 bases and J by 7 bases, 10 bases remained unmatched. CDR3 nucleotides: TGTGCCAGCAGCCAAGAGTGGTCGCAGGGGGCGGGTGGCTACACCTTC. The encoded protein is CASSQEWSQGAGGYTF.

Only one count was recorded for this clone. The rearrangement links TRBV5-1 to TRBJ1-4, with a possible D match to TRBD1 (6 bases). Germline V gene lookup returns CDR1 SGHRS and CDR2 YFSETQ. The CDR3 consists of 14 residues. The V gene lost 1 base and the J gene lost 5 bases, with 9 bases spanning the gap. The CDR3 is CASSLNTGNEKLFF. In nucleotides, the CDR3 is TGCGCCAGCAGCTTGAATACAGGGAATGAAAAACTGTTTTTT. The complete variable domain, with remaining parts taken from reference TRBV5-1 and TRBJ1-4, reads KAGVTQTPRYLIKTRGQQVTLSCSPISGHRSVSWYQQTPGQGLQFLFEYFSETQRNKGNFPGRFSGRQFSNSRSEMNVSTLELGDSALYLCASSLNTGNEKLFFGSGTQLSVL.